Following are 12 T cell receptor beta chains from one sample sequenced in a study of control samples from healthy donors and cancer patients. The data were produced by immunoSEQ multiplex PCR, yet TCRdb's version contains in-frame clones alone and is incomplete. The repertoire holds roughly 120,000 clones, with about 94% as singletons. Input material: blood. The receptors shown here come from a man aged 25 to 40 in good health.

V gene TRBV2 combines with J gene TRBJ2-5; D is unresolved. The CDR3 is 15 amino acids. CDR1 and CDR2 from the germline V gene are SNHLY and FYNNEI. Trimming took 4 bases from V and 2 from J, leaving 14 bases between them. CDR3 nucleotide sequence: TGTGCCAGCAGTGGGATTGGGGTTGGACAAGAGACCCAGTACTTC. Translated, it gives CASSGIGVGQETQYF.

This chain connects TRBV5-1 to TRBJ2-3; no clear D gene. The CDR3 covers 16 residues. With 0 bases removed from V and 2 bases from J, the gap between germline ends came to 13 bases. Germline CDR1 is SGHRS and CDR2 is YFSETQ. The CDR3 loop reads CASSLAPRSPTDTQYF. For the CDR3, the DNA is TGCGCCAGCAGCTTGGCCCCCAGAAGCCCCACAGATACGCAGTATTTT. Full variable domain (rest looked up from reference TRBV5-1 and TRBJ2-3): KAGVTQTPRYLIKTRGQQVTLSCSPISGHRSVSWYQQTPGQGLQFLFEYFSETQRNKGNFPGRFSGRQFSNSRSEMNVSTLELGDSALYLCASSLAPRSPTDTQYFGPGTRLTVL.

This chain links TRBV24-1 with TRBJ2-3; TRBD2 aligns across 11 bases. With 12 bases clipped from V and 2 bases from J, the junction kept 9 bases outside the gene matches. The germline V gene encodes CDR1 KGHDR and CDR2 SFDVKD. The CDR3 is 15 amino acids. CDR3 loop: CAASSGGSDTDTQYF. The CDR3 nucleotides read TGTGCCGCTTCTAGCGGGGGGAGCGACACAGATACGCAGTATTTT.

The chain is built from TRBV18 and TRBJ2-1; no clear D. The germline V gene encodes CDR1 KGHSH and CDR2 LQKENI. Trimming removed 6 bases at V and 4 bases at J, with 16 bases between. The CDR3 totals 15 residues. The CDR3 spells CASSPGTPPYNEQFF. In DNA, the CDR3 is TGTGCCAGCTCCCCCGGCACCCCACCTTACAATGAGCAGTTCTTC.

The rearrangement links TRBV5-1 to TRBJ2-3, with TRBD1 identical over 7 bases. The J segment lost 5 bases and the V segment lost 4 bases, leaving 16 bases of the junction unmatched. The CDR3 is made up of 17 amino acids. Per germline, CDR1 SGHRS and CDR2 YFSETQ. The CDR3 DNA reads TGCGCCAGCAGCCGAAATATCCAGGGGGAAGTTGGAGATACGCAGTATTTT. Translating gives CASSRNIQGEVGDTQYF.

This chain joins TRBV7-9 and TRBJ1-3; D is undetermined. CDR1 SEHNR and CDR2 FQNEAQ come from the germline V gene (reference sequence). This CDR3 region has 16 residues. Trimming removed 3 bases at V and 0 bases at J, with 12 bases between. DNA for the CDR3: TGTGCCAGCAGCTTTGAGTTCGCCCACTCTGGAAACACCATATATTTT. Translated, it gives CASSFEFAHSGNTIYF.

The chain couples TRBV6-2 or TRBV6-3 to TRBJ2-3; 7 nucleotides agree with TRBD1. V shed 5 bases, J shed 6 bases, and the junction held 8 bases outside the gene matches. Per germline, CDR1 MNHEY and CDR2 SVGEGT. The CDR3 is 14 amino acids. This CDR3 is CASSAAGGADTQYF. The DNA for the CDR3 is TGTGCCAGCAGTGCCGCAGGGGGAGCGGATACGCAGTATTTT.

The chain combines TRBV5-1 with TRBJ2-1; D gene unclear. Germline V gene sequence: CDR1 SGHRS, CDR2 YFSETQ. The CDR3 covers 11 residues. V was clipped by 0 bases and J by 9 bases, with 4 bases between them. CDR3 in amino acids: CASSLDGEQFF. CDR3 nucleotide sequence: TGCGCCAGCAGCTTGGATGGTGAGCAGTTCTTC.

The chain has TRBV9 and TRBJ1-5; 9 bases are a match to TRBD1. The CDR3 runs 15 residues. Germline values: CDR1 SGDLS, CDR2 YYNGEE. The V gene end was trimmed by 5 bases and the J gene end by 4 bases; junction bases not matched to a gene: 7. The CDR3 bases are TGTGCCAGCAGTCGGGGGGACAGGGATAATCAGCCCCAGCATTTT. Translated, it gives CASSRGDRDNQPQHF.

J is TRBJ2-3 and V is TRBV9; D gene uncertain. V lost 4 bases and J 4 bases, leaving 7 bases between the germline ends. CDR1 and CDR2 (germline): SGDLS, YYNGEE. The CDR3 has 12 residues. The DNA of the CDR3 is TGTGCCAGCAGCCTACTCGCAGATACGCAGTATTTT. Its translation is CASSLLADTQYF.

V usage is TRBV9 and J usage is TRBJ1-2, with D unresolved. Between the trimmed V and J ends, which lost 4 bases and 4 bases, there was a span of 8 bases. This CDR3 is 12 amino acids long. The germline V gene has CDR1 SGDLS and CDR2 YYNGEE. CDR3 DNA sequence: TGTGCCAGCAGCCCGCAGTTCTATGGCTACACCTTC. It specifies CASSPQFYGYTF.

In DNA form, the CDR3 reads TGTGCCAGCAGACGTCCGGTCCCGGGTCAGCCCCAGCATTTT. Amino acids: CASRRPVPGQPQHF. The chain uses TRBV28 and TRBJ1-5; D is unclear. Germline CDR1 and CDR2: MDHEN and SYDVKM. This CDR3 comprises 14 residues. V was shortened by 6 bases and J by 6 bases, with 15 bases between the two germline ends.